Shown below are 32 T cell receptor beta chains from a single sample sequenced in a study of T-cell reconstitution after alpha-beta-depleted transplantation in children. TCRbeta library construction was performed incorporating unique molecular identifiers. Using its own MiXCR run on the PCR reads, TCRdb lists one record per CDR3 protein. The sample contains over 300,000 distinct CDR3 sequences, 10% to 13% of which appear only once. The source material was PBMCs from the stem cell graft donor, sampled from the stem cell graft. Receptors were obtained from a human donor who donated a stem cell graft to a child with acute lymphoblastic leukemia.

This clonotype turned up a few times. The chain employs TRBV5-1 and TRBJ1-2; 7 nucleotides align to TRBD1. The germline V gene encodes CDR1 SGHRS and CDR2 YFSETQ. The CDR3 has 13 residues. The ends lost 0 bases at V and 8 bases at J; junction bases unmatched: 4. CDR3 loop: CASSLGGGDGYTF. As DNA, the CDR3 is TGCGCCAGCAGCTTGGGAGGGGGCGACGGCTACACCTTC.

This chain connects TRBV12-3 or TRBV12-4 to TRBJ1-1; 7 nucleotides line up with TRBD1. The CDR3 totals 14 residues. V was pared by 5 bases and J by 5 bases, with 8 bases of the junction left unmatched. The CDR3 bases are TGTGCCAGCAGTCGTCAGGGGGGAACAACTGAAGCTTTCTTT. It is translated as CASSRQGGTTEAFF.

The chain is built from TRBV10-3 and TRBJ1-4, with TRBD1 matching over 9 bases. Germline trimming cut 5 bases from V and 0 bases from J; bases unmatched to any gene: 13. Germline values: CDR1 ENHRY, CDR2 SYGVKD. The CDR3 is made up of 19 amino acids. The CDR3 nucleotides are TGTGCCATCAGTATCTCTTCCGGGACAGGGACTGCAACTAATGAAAAACTGTTTTTT. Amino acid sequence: CAISISSGTGTATNEKLFF.

CDR3 in DNA: TGTGCCAGCAGCGTAGGAGGGACTAGCGGCAATGAGCAGTTCTTC. It is translated as CASSVGGTSGNEQFF. The V call is TRBV9, the J call TRBJ2-1; 11 positions agree with TRBD2. The ends lost 0 bases at V and 6 bases at J; junction bases unmatched: 2. Germline CDR1 reads SGDLS; CDR2 reads YYNGEE. The CDR3 is 15 residues long. The entire variable domain, with the rest obtained from reference TRBV9 and TRBJ2-1, is as follows: DSGVTQTPKHLITATGQRVTLRCSPRSGDLSVYWYQQSLDQGLQFLIQYYNGEERAKGNILERFSAQQFPDLHSELNLSSLELGDSALYFCASSVGGTSGNEQFFGPGTRLTVL.

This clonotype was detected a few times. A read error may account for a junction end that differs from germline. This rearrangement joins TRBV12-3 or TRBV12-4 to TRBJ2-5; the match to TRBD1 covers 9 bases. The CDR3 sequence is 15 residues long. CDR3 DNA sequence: TGTGCCAGCACCCCGCCGGGACAGGGCCAAAAGACCCAGTACTTC. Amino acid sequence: CASTPPGQGQKTQYF.

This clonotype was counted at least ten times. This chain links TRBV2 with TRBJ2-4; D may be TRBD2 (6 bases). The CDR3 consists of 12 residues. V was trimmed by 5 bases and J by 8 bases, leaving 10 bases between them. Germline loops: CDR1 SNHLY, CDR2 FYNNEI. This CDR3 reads CASSPGLDIQYF. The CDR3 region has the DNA TGTGCCAGCAGTCCGGGACTTGACATTCAGTACTTC.

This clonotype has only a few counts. CDR3 in amino acids: CASSLWTSGGVKPYEQYF. DNA of the CDR3: TGCGCCAGCAGCCTCTGGACTAGCGGGGGTGTCAAACCCTACGAGCAGTACTTC. The V and J genes are TRBV5-1 and TRBJ2-7, with TRBD2 identical over 13 bases. The CDR3 sequence is 18 residues long. The germline V gene encodes CDR1 SGHRS and CDR2 YFSETQ. Trimming removed 4 bases from V and 2 bases from J; junction bases left unmatched: 12.

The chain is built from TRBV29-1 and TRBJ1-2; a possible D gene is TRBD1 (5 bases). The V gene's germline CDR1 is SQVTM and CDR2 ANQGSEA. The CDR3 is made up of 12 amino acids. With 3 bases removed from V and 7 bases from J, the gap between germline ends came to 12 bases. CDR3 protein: CSVDPRVGGYTF. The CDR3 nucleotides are TGCAGCGTTGATCCCAGGGTTGGTGGCTACACCTTC. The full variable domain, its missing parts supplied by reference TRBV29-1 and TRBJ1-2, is SAVISQKPSRDICQRGTSLTIQCQVDSQVTMMFWYRQQPGQSLTLIATANQGSEATYESGFVIDKFPISRPNLTFSTLTVSNMSPEDSSIYLCSVDPRVGGYTFGSGTRLTVV.

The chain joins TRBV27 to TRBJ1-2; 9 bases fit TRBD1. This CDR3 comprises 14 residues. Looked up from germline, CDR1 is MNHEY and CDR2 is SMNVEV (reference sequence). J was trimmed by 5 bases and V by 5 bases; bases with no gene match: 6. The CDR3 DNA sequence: TGTGCCAGCAGTCCCCGGGACAGGGTGTATGGCTACACCTTC. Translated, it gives CASSPRDRVYGYTF.

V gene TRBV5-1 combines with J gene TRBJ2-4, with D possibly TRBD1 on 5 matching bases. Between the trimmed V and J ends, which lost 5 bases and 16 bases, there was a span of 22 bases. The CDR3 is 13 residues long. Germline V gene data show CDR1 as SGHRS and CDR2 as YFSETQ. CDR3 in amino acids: CASRKEDSGFGYF. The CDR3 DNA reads TGCGCCAGCAGAAAGGAAGACAGTGGATTTGGTTACTTC.

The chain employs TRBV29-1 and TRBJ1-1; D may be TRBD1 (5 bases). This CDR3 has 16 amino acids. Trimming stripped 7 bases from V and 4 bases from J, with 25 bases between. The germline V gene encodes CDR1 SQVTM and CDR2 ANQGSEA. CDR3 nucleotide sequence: TGCAGCGCTTACTCTAGGGCGGGGCCCCTAGTCACTGAAGCTTTCTTT. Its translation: CSAYSRAGPLVTEAFF.

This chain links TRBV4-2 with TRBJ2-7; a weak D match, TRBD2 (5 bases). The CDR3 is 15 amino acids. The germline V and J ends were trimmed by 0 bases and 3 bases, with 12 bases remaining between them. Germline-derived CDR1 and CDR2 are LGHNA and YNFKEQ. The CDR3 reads CASSQDAAENYEQYF. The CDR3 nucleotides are TGTGCCAGCAGCCAAGATGCAGCGGAAAACTACGAGCAGTACTTC.

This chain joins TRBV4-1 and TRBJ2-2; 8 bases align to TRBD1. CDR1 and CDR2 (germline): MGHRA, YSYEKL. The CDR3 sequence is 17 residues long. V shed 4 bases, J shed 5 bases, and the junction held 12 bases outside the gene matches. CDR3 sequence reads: CASSLRGAGGMTGELFF. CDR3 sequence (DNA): TGCGCCAGCAGCCTCCGAGGGGCAGGGGGCATGACCGGGGAGCTGTTTTTT.

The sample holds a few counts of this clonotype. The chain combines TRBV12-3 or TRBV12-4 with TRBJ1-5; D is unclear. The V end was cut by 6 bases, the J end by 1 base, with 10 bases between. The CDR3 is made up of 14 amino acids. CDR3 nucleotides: TGTGCCAGCAGACCCCTAGGGAGCAATCAGCCCCAGCATTTT. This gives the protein CASRPLGSNQPQHF.

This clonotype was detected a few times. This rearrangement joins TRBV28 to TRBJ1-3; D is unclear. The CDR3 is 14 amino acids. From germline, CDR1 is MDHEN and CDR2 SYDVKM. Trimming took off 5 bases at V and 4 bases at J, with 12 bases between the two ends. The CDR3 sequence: CASSPEFGGNTIYF. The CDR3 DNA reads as TGTGCCAGCAGTCCAGAGTTCGGCGGAAACACCATATATTTT.

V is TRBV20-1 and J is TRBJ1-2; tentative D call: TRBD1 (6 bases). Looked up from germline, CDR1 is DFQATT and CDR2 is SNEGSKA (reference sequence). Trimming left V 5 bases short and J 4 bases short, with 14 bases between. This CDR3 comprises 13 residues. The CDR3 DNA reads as TGCAGTGCTGTAGGAGGACAGTTCTATGGCTACACCTTC. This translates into CSAVGGQFYGYTF.

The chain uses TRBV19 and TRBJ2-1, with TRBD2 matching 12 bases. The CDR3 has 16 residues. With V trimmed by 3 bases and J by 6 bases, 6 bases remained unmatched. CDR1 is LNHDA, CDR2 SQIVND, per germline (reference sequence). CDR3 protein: CASSISLLAGGNEQFF. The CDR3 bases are TGTGCCAGTAGTATCTCGCTACTAGCGGGAGGCAATGAGCAGTTCTTC.

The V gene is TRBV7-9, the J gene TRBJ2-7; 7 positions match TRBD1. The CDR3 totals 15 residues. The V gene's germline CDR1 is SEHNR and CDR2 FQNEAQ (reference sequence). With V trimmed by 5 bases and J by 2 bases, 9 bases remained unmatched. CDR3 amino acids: CASSLLGDSTYEQYF. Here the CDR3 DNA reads TGTGCCAGCAGCCTCCTTGGGGACAGTACCTACGAGCAGTACTTC. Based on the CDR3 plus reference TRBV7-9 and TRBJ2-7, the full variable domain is DTGVSQNPRHKITKRGQNVTFRCDPISEHNRLYWYRQTLGQGPEFLTYFQNEAQLEKSRLLSDRFSAERPKGSFSTLEIQRTEQGDSAMYLCASSLLGDSTYEQYFGPGTRLTVT.

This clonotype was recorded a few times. The chain's CDR3 is CASSHHQGGTDTQYF. The CDR3 nucleotides are TGTGCCAGCAGCCACCACCAGGGAGGCACAGATACGCAGTATTTT. The V gene is TRBV7-9, the J gene TRBJ2-3, with D perhaps matching TRBD1 or TRBD2 (5 bases each). The CDR3 length is 15 residues. V was cut by 5 bases and J by 1 base, with 13 bases left in between. Germline CDR1 is SEHNR and CDR2 is FQNEAQ (reference sequence).

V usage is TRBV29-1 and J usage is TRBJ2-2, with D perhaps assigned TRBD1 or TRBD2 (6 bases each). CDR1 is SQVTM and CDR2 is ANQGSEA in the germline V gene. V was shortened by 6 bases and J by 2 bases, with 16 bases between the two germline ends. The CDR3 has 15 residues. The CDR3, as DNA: TGCAGCGTGCTGCCAGGGGAGGTCAACACCGGGGAGCTGTTTTTT. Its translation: CSVLPGEVNTGELFF.

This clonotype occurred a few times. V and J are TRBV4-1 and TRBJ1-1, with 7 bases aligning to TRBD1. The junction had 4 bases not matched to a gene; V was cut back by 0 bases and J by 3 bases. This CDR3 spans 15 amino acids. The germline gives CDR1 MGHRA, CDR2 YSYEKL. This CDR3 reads CASSQDSTGDTEAFF. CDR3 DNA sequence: TGCGCCAGCAGCCAAGATTCCACAGGGGACACTGAAGCTTTCTTT.

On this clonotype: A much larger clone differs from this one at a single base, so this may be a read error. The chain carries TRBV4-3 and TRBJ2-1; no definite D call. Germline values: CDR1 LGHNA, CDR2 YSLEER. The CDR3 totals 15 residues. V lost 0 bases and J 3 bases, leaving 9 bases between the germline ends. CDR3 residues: CASSQDRSFYNEQFF. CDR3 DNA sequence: TGCGCCAGCAGCCAAGACAGGAGCTTCTACAATGAGCAGTTCTTC.

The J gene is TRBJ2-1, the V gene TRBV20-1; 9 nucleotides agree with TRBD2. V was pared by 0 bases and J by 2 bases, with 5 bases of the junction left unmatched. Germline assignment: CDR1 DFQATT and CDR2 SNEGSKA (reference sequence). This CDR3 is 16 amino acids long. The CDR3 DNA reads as TGCAGTGCTAGAGATGTGGCTAGCGGGGCCTACAATGAGCAGTTCTTC. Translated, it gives CSARDVASGAYNEQFF.

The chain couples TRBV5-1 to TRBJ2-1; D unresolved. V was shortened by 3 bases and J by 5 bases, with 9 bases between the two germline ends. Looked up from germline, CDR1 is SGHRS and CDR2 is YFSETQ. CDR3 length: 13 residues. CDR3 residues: CASSSNNDNEQFF. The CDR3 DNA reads TGCGCCAGCAGCTCGAATAATGACAATGAGCAGTTCTTC.

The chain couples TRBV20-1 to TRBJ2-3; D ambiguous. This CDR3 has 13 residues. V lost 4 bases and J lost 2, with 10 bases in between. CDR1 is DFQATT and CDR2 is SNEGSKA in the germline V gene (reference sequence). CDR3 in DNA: TGCAGTGCTAATTATCAGCTCACAGATACGCAGTATTTT. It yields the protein CSANYQLTDTQYF.

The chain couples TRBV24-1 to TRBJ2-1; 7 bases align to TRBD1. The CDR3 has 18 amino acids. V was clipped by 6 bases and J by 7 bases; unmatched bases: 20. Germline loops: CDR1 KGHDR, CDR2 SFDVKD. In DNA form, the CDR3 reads TGTGCCACCAGTCGACAGGGAGACCCTTACATCTACCCTAATGAGCAGTTCTTC. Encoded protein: CATSRQGDPYIYPNEQFF.

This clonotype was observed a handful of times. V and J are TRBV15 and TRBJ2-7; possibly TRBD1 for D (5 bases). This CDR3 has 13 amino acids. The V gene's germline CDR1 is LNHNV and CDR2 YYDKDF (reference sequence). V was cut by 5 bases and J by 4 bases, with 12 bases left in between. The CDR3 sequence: CATSPRTGYEQYF. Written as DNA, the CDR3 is TGTGCCACCAGCCCCCGCACAGGTTACGAGCAGTACTTC.

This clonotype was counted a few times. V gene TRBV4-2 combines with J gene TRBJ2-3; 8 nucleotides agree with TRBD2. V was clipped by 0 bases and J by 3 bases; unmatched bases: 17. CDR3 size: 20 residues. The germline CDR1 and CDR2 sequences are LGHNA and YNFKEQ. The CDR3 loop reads CASSQDPRAGAWLGTDTQYF. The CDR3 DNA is TGTGCCAGCAGCCAAGATCCCAGAGCGGGAGCGTGGTTGGGTACAGATACGCAGTATTTT.

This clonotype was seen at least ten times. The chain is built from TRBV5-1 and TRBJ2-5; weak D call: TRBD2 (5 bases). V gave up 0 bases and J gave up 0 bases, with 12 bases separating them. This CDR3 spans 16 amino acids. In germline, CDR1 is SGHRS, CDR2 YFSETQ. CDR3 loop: CASSLGARGYQETQYF. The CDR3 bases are TGCGCCAGCAGCTTGGGGGCCCGCGGGTACCAAGAGACCCAGTACTTC.

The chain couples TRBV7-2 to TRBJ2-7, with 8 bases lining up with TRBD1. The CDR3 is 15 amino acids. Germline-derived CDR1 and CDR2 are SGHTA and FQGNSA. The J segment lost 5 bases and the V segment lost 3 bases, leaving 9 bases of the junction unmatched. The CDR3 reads CASSFPTGDLDEQYF. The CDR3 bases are TGTGCCAGCAGCTTCCCGACAGGGGATCTCGACGAGCAGTACTTC.

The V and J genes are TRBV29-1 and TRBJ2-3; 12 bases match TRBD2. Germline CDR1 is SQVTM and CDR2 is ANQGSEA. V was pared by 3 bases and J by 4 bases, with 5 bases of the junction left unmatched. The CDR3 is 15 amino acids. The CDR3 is CSVDWTSGTPDTQYF. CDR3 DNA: TGCAGCGTTGATTGGACTAGCGGGACCCCAGATACGCAGTATTTT.

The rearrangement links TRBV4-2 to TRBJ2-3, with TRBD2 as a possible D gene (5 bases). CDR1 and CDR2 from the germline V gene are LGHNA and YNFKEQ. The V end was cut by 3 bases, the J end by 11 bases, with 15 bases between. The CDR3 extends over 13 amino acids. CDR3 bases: TGTGCCAGCAGCCAGGAAAGCGGAGGCGGGCAGTATTTT. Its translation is CASSQESGGGQYF.